Below, one TCR beta chain is given with its context. Its antigen is unknown. This sample was included in a study of CD8 T cells in ankylosing spondylitis. Broader study findings: Within peripheral blood, clones linked to disease were CD8+ and relatively rare.

A quantitative 5'-RACE method, one with molecular barcodes, was used to make TCR beta libraries. TCRdb used MiXCR to reprocess the 5' RACE reads, holding one entry per CDR3 protein. The profile covers approximately 210,000 distinct CDR3 sequences, with around 13% appearing a single time and 16% taken by the ten largest. This CDR3 has 14 residues. The germline CDR1 and CDR2 sequences are SGHRS and YFSETQ. V lost 0 bases and J 6 bases, leaving 12 bases between the germline ends. The specimen was blood, either unsorted or a sorted T cell fraction (not recorded which). The sequence came from a male donor with ankylosing spondylitis or in good health (not recorded which). The chain combines TRBV5-1 with TRBJ1-1; D not certain. The CDR3 region is CASSLGTLGPEAFF. CDR3 bases: TGCGCCAGCAGCTTGGGGACGTTAGGGCCTGAAGCTTTCTTT.